This is a list of T cell receptor beta chains from one sample in a study of blood T cell repertoires in COVID-19. Method: immunoSEQ multiplex PCR; TCRdb's copy keeps in-frame clones and lacks some. Here the sample spans 300,000 or so clones, 86% being singletons. Sequences were obtained from PBMCs or T cells enriched from blood (not recorded which). The receptors derive from a woman aged 40 to 49 with acute COVID-19. CDR3s include the opening cysteine and the closing phenylalanine or tryptophan. Each record gives: clone size, V gene, D gene, J gene, CDR3 protein, CDR3 DNA. The D gene is left open where the match is weak. Not all rows give a size; the values are once, few, many and, for expanded clones, a class.

size: .
V: TRBV18
D: TRBD1
J: TRBJ2-7
CDR3: CASSPNPGQTDEQYF
DNA: TGTGCCAGCTCACCGAATCCGGGACAGACAGACGAGCAGTACTTC

size: .
V: TRBV13
D: .
J: TRBJ1-1
CDR3: CASSYPRGNTEAFF
DNA: TGTGCCAGCAGCTACCCCAGGGGGAACACTGAAGCTTTCTTT

size: many
V: TRBV6-2/TRBV6-3
D: .
J: TRBJ1-2
CDR3: CASSSDTANYGYTF
DNA: TGTGCCAGCAGCTCAGACACCGCGAACTATGGCTACACCTTC

size: .
V: TRBV5-5
D: TRBD1
J: TRBJ1-5
CDR3: CASSYDRVNNQPQHF
DNA: TGTGCCAGCAGTTATGACAGGGTGAACAATCAGCCCCAGCATTTT

size: .
V: TRBV2
D: TRBD1
J: TRBJ1-5
CDR3: CASRRDSPNQPQHF
DNA: TGTGCCAGCAGGAGGGACAGTCCGAATCAGCCCCAGCATTTT

size: .
V: TRBV6-5
D: TRBD1
J: TRBJ1-2
CDR3: CASSYPGGGYTF
DNA: TGTGCCAGCAGTTACCCAGGGGGTGGCTACACCTTC

size: .
V: TRBV18
D: .
J: TRBJ1-1
CDR3: CASSPSGGDSTEAFF
DNA: TGTGCCAGCTCACCTTCCGGGGGGGATTCCACTGAAGCTTTCTTT

size: .
V: TRBV2
D: .
J: TRBJ1-1
CDR3: CASKPTQGNTEAFF
DNA: TGTGCCTCAAAACCCACACAGGGTAACACTGAAGCTTTCTTT

size: .
V: TRBV5-1
D: .
J: TRBJ1-2
CDR3: CASSLDGLYNYGYTF
DNA: TGCGCCAGCAGCTTGGACGGACTCTATAACTATGGCTACACCTTC

size: .
V: TRBV3-1/TRBV3-2
D: TRBD2
J: TRBJ2-7
CDR3: CASSAGTSALIYEQYF
DNA: TGTGCCAGCAGCGCCGGGACTAGCGCTCTGATCTACGAGCAGTACTTC

size: .
V: TRBV6-5
D: .
J: TRBJ1-5
CDR3: CASSYSSFQPQHF
DNA: TGTGCCAGCAGTTACTCTAGTTTTCAGCCCCAGCATTTT

size: .
V: TRBV11-3
D: TRBD1
J: TRBJ2-2
CDR3: CASSLERGQELFF
DNA: TGTGCCAGCAGCTTAGAAAGGGGGCAGGAGCTGTTTTTT

size: .
V: TRBV2
D: TRBD1
J: TRBJ2-7
CDR3: CASSEAETGVDEQYF
DNA: TGTGCCAGCAGTGAAGCGGAAACAGGGGTGGACGAGCAGTACTTC

size: .
V: TRBV10-3
D: .
J: TRBJ1-5
CDR3: CAISEEDSPNQPQHF
DNA: TGTGCCATCAGTGAGGAGGACAGCCCCAATCAGCCCCAGCATTTT

size: once
V: TRBV9
D: .
J: TRBJ2-5
CDR3: CASSPAARLQETQYF
DNA: TGTGCCAGCAGCCCCGCCGCACGTCTACAAGAGACCCAGTACTTC

size: .
V: TRBV13
D: .
J: TRBJ1-1
CDR3: CASSFTGYTEAFF
DNA: TGTGCCAGCAGCTTTACAGGATACACTGAAGCTTTCTTT

size: .
V: TRBV11-3
D: .
J: TRBJ2-1
CDR3: CASSLDGGSVTSSYNEQFF
DNA: TGTGCCAGCAGCTTAGACGGGGGTAGCGTAACGAGCTCCTACAATGAGCAGTTCTTC

size: .
V: TRBV3-1/TRBV3-2
D: TRBD1
J: TRBJ1-1
CDR3: CASSQVMAGQPPFF
DNA: TGTGCCAGCAGCCAAGTAATGGCGGGACAGCCTCCTTTCTTT

size: few
V: TRBV28
D: .
J: TRBJ1-5
CDR3: CASSLSQGSQPQHF
DNA: TGTGCCAGCAGTTTATCGCAGGGGAGTCAGCCCCAGCATTTT

size: .
V: TRBV29-1
D: TRBD1
J: TRBJ2-2
CDR3: CSADPGQGFTGELFF
DNA: TGCAGCGCCGATCCGGGACAGGGATTCACCGGGGAGCTGTTTTTT

size: .
V: TRBV5-1
D: TRBD2
J: TRBJ2-3
CDR3: CASSLTGGDTQYF
DNA: TGCGCCAGCAGCTTAACGGGGGGAGATACGCAGTATTTT

size: .
V: TRBV25-1
D: .
J: TRBJ1-4
CDR3: CASSEYGGATNEKLFF
DNA: TGTGCCAGCAGTGAATACGGGGGTGCAACTAATGAAAAACTGTTTTTT

size: .
V: TRBV19
D: TRBD1
J: TRBJ2-1
CDR3: CASSTRTGAYNEQFF
DNA: TGTGCCAGTAGTACGAGGACAGGGGCTTACAATGAGCAGTTCTTC

size: .
V: TRBV7-8
D: .
J: TRBJ1-5
CDR3: CASSLRGMTSNQPQHF
DNA: TGTGCCAGCAGCTTAAGGGGGATGACTAGCAATCAGCCCCAGCATTTT

size: .
V: TRBV7-9
D: .
J: TRBJ2-2
CDR3: CASSHQWTENTGELFF
DNA: TGTGCCAGCAGCCACCAATGGACAGAGAACACCGGGGAGCTGTTTTTT

size: .
V: TRBV28
D: TRBD1
J: TRBJ2-1
CDR3: CASFSNPGQGIDEQFF
DNA: TGTGCCAGCTTTTCCAACCCGGGACAGGGGATTGATGAGCAGTTCTTC